This TCR beta chain was profiled in a study of Ad26.COV2.S vaccination and SARS-CoV-2 variants. Study findings and constraints: Post-vaccination spike-specific CD8+ and CD4+ T cell responses reportedly had substantial breadth. While placebo recipients had lower spike-specific TCR breadth, vaccine recipients had more.

This clone showed up just a few times. No antigen is known for it. This CDR3 is 18 amino acids long. J was trimmed by 4 bases and V by 0 bases; bases with no gene match: 8. The germline V gene encodes CDR1 SGDLS and CDR2 YYNGEE. The repertoire was sequenced with immunoSEQ multiplex PCR; TCRdb's copy has only in-frame clones and lacks some. The profile covers hundreds of thousands of clones, with around 84% appearing a single time and 2.5% to 3.5% taken by the ten largest. Treatment of the sample: about 20 received Ad26.COV2.S at low or high dose, single or two shots; roughly 5 received placebo; per-sample allocation not given. Specimens were obtained on day 63 following the first vaccine or placebo injection.

The J gene is TRBJ2-1, the V gene TRBV9; 12 positions match TRBD2. This sequence was found in a person aged 18-60 years who received the Ad26.COV2.S COVID-19 vaccine or a placebo. The material was peripheral blood, obtained in a trial of Ad26.COV2.S vaccine versus placebo. The CDR3 region has the DNA TGTGCCAGCAGCGTAGGCCCCCTCCTAGCGGGAGGGTACAATGAGCAGTTCTTC. As protein: CASSVGPLLAGGYNEQFF.